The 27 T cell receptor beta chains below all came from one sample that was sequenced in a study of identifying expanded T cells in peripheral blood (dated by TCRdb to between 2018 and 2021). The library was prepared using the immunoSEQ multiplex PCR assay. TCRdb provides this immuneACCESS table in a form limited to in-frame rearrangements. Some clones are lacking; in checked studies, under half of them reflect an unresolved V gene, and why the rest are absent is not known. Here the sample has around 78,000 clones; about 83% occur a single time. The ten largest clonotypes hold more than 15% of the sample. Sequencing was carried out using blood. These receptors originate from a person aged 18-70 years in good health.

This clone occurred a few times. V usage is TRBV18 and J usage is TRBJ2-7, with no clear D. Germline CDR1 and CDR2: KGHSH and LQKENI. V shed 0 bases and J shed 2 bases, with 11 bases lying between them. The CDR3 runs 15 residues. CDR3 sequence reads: CASSPPTLYAYEQYF. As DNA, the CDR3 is TGTGCCAGCTCACCACCAACACTATACGCCTACGAGCAGTACTTC.

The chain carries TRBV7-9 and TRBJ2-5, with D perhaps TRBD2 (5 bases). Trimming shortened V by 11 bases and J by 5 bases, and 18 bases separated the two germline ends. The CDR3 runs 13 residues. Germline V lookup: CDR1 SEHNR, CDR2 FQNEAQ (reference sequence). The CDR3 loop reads CAESWAGVETQYF. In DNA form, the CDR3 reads TGTGCCGAGTCGTGGGCCGGGGTGGAGACCCAGTACTTC.

The CDR3 DNA is TGCGCCAGCAGCTTGGCCAGCCCATCCTACGAGCAGTACTTC. This sequence encodes CASSLASPSYEQYF. The chain has TRBV5-1 and TRBJ2-7; D remains unclear. CDR3 length: 14 residues. Germline CDR1 is SGHRS and CDR2 is YFSETQ. Trimming took off 0 bases at V and 1 base at J, with 8 bases between the two ends.

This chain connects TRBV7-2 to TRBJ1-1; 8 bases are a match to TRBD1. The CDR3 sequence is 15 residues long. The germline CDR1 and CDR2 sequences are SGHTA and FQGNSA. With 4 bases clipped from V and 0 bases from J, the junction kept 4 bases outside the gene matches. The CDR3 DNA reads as TGTGCCAGCAGCTCGGGACAGGTAATGAACACTGAAGCTTTCTTT. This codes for CASSSGQVMNTEAFF.

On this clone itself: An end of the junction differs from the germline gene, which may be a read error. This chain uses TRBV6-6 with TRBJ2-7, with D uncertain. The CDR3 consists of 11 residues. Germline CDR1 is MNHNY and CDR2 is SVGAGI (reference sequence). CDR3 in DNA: TGTGCCAGCAGTCACTCCTACGAGCAGTACTTC. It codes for CASSHSYEQYF.

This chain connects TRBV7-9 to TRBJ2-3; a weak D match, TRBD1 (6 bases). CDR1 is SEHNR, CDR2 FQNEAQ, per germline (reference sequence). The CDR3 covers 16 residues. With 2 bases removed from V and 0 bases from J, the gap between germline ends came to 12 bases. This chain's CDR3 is CASSLLWTESTDTQYF. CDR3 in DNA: TGTGCCAGCAGCTTACTTTGGACAGAGAGCACAGATACGCAGTATTTT. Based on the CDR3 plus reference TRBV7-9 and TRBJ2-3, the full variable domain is DTGVSQNPRHKITKRGQNVTFRCDPISEHNRLYWYRQTLGQGPEFLTYFQNEAQLEKSRLLSDRFSAERPKGSFSTLEIQRTEQGDSAMYLCASSLLWTESTDTQYFGPGTRLTVL.

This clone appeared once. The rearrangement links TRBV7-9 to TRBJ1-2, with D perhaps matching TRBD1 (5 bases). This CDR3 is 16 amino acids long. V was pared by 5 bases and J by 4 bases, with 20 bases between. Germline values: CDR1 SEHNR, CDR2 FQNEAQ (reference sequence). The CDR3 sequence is CASSPREEGLSYGYTF. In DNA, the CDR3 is TGTGCCAGCAGCCCCCGTGAGGAGGGGTTGAGCTATGGCTACACCTTC.

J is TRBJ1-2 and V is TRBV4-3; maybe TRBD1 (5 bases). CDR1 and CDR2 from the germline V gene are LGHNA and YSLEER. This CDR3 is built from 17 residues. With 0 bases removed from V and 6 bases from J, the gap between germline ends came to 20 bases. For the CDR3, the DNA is TGCGCCAGCAGCCAAGATCTCGTGCAGGGAAGGAGGAATGGCTACACCTTC. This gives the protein CASSQDLVQGRRNGYTF.

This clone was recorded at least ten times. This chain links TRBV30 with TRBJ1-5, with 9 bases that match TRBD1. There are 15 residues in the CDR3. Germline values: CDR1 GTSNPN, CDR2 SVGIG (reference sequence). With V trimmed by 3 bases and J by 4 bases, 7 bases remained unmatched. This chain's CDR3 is CAWSRRDRANQPQHF. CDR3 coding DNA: TGTGCCTGGAGCCGCCGGGACAGGGCTAATCAGCCCCAGCATTTT. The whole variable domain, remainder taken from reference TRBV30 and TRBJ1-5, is SQTIHQWPATLVQPVGSPLSLECTVEGTSNPNLYWYRQAAGRGLQLLFYSVGIGQISSEVPQNLSASRPQDRQFILSSKKLLLSDSGFYLCAWSRRDRANQPQHFGDGTRLSIL.

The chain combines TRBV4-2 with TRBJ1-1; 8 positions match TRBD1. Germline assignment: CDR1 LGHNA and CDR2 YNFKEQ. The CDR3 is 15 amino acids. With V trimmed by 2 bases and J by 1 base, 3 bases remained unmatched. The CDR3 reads CASSQQGTGNTEAFF. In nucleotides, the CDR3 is TGTGCCAGCAGCCAACAGGGGACAGGGAACACTGAAGCTTTCTTT.

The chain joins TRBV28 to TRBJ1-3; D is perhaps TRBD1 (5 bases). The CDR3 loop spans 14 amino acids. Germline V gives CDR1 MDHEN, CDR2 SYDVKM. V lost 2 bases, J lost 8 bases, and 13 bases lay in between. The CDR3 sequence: CASSLSKGLYTIYF. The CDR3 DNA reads TGTGCCAGCAGTTTAAGTAAGGGGCTCTACACCATATATTTT.

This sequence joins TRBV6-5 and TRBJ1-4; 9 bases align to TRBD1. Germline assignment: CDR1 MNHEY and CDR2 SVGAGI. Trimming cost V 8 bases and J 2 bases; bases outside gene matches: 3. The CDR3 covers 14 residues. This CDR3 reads CASRGQGTNEKLFF. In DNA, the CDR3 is TGTGCCAGCCGAGGACAGGGGACTAATGAAAAACTGTTTTTT.

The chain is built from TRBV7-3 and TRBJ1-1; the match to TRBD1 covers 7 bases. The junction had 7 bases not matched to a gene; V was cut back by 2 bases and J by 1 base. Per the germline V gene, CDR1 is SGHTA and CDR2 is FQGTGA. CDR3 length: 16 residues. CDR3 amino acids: CASSLLTGVPNTEAFF. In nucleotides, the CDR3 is TGTGCCAGCAGCTTACTTACAGGGGTCCCGAACACTGAAGCTTTCTTT.

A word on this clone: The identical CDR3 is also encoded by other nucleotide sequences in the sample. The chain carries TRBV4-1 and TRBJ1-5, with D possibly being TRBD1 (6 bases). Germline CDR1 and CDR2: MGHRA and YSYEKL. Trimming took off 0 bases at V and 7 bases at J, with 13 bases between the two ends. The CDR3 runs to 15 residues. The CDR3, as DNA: TGCGCCAGCAGCCAAGATGGGGCTGGGGGCCAGCCCCAGCATTTT. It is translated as CASSQDGAGGQPQHF.

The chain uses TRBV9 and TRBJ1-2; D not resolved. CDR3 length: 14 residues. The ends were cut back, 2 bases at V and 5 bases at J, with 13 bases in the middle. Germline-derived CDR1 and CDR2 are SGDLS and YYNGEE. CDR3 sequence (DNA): TGTGCCAGCAGCGTGGGAGACGGGTCATATGGCTACACCTTC. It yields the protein CASSVGDGSYGYTF.

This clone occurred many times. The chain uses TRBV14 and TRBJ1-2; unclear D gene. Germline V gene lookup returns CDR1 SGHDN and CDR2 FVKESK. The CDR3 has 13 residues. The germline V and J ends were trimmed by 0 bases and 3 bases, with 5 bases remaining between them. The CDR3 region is CASSQDTDYGYTF. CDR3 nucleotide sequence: TGTGCCAGCAGCCAAGATACGGACTATGGCTACACCTTC.

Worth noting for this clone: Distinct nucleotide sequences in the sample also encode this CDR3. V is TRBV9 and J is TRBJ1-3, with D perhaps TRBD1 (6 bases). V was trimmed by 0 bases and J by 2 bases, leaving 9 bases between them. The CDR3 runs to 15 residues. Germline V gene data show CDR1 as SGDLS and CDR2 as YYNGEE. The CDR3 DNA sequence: TGTGCCAGCAGCGTAGAGGGGGGCCCTGGAAACACCATATATTTT. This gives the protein CASSVEGGPGNTIYF. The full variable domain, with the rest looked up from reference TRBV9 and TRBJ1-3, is DSGVTQTPKHLITATGQRVTLRCSPRSGDLSVYWYQQSLDQGLQFLIQYYNGEERAKGNILERFSAQQFPDLHSELNLSSLELGDSALYFCASSVEGGPGNTIYFGEGSWLTVV.

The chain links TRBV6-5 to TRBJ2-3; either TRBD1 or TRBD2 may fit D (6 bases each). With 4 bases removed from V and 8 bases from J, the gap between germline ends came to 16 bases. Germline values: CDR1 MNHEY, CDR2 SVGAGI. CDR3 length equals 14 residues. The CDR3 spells CASSFGGLGGTQYF. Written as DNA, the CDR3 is TGTGCCAGCAGTTTTGGGGGGCTGGGGGGTACGCAGTATTTT.

CDR3 sequence reads: CASRTVASGNTIYF. CDR3 nucleotide sequence: TGTGCCAGTAGGACAGTCGCCTCTGGAAACACCATATATTTT. This rearrangement joins TRBV19 to TRBJ1-3; D may be TRBD1 (5 bases). V was shortened by 6 bases and J by 0 bases, with 9 bases between the two germline ends. The CDR3 extends over 14 amino acids. Germline CDR1 and CDR2: LNHDA and SQIVND (reference sequence).

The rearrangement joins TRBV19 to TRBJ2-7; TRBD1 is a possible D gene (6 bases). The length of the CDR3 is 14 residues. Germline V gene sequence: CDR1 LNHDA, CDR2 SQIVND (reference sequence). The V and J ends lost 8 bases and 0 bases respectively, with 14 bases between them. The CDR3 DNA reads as TGTGCCAGTGCAGACAGGACCCCCTCCTACGAGCAGTACTTC. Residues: CASADRTPSYEQYF.

This CDR3 reads CASSYLGREQFF. The CDR3 DNA sequence: TGTGCCAGCAGTTACCTCGGTCGTGAGCAGTTCTTC. The rearrangement links TRBV6-5 to TRBJ2-1; no firm D call. The germline V gene has CDR1 MNHEY and CDR2 SVGAGI. The V end lost 2 bases, the J end lost 9 bases, and 8 bases lay between the germline ends. The CDR3 has 12 amino acids.

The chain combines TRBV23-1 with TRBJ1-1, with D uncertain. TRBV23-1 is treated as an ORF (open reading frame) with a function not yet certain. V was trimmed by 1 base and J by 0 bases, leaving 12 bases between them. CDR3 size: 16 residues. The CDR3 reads CASSQLYTGMNTEAFF. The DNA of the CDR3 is TGCGCCAGCAGTCAATTATATACGGGTATGAACACTGAAGCTTTCTTT.

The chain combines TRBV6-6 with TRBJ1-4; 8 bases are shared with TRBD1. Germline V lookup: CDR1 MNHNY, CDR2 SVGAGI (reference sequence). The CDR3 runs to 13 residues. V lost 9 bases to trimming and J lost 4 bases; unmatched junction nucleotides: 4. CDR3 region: CASQDRGNEKLFF. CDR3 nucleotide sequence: TGTGCCAGTCAAGACAGGGGTAATGAAAAACTGTTTTTT.

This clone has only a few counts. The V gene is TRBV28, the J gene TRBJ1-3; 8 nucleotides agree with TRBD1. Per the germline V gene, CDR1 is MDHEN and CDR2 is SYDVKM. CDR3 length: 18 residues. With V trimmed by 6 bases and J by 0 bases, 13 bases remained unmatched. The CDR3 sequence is CASRSRIITGGSGNTIYF. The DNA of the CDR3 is TGTGCCAGCAGATCCCGCATCATAACAGGGGGCTCTGGAAACACCATATATTTT.

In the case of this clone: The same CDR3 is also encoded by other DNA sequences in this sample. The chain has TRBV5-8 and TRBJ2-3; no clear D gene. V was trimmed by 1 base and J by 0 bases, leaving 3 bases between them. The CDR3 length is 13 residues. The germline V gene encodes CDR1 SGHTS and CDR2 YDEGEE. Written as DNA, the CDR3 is TGTGCCAGCAGCTTGAGGAGCACAGATACGCAGTATTTT. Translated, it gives CASSLRSTDTQYF. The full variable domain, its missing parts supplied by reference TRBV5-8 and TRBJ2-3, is EAGVTQSPTHLIKTRGQQATLRCSPISGHTSVYWYQQALGLGLQFLLWYDEGEERNRGNFPPRFSGRQFPNYSSELNVNALELEDSALYLCASSLRSTDTQYFGPGTRLTVL.

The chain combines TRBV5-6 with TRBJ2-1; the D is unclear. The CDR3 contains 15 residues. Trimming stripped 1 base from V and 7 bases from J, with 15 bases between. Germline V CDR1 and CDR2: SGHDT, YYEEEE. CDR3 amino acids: CASSLRVIYPNEQFF. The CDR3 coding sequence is TGTGCCAGCAGCTTGAGGGTAATATATCCGAATGAGCAGTTCTTC.

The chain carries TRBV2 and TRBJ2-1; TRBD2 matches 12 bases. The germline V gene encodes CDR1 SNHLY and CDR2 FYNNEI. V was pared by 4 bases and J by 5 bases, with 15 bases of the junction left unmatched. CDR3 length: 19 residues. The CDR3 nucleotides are TGTGCCAGCAGTGTCGGGGGTATACTTGGACTAGCGGGAAACAATGAGCAGTTCTTC. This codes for CASSVGGILGLAGNNEQFF. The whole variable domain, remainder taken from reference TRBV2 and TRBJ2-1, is EPEVTQTPSHQVTQMGQEVILRCVPISNHLYFYWYRQILGQKVEFLVSFYNNEISEKSEIFDDQFSVERPDGSNFTLKIRSTKLEDSAMYFCASSVGGILGLAGNNEQFFGPGTRLTVL.